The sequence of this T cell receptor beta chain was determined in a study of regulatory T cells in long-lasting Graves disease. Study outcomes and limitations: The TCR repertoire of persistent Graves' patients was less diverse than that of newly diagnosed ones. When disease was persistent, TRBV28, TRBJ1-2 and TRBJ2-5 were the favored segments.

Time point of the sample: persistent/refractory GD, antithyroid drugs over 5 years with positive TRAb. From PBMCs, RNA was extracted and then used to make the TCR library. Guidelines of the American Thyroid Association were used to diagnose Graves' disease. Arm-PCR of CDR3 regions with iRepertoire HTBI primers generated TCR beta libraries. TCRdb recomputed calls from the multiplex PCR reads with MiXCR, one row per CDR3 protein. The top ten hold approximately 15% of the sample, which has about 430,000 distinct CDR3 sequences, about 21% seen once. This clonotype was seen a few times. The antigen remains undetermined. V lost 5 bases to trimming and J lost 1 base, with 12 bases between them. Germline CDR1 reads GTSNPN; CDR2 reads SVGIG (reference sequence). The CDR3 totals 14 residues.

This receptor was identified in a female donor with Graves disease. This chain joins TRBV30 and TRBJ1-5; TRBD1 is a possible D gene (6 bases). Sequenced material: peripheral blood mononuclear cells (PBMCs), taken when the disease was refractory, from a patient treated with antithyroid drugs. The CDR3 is CAWGRGQSNQPQHF. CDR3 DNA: TGTGCCTGGGGACGGGGGCAGAGCAATCAGCCCCAGCATTTT.